The source of this T cell receptor beta chain is a study of shared clonotypes between healthy human individuals (dated by TCRdb to the early 2020s). Background on the whole study: The cohort comprised a couple of women and three men aged 18 to 49 years. Leukapheresis yielded between about 0.85 and 9.5 billion PBMCs per donor. Per donor, three plates each were used for CD4 naive and CD4 memory, two for CD8 naive, and one for CD8 memory. To increase sequencing depth and limit assay-specific biases, TCR repertoire library preparation and sequencing were carried out by different laboratories using diverse techniques. Blood TCR repertoires of roughly 5 healthy adults were deeply sequenced to estimate repertoire size and the extent of clonotype sharing between individuals. Points the paper makes about the study in general: Even with the large sequencing depth, rarefaction of the sorted-subset datasets indicated that sequencing was incomplete. Pairwise subsampling led to the expectation that sequencing depth would affect the degree of clonotype sharing among donors. Sampling was restricted to blood, and TCR repertoires in tissues likely differ from the TCR repertoires found in blood. Sharing across several donors was observed for approximately 5% of naive CD4, over 3% of naive CD8, 2% to 2.5% of memory CD4, and about 0.39% of memory CD8 clonotypes. Naive subsets generally had larger estimated clonotype richness than memory subsets did. The small number of donors limited the genetic and exposure-history diversity represented. Compared with non-shared clonotypes, clonotypes shared by all four sorted-subset donors had higher generation probabilities.

Turning to this clone: Its antigen is currently not known. No qualities accompany the bases; no much larger clone lies one base away.

Healthy HIV-negative adults with no recently reported acute infections or vaccinations were included as donors. Every donor was a Caucasian adult residing in Nashville, Tennessee, USA. Magnetic negative selection was used to enrich CD4+ T cells, after which naive cells were positively selected on CD45RA and the negative fraction became the memory subset. Blood was collected by leukapheresis, and PBMCs were isolated by Ficoll-Histopaque density gradient centrifugation and then cryopreserved in liquid nitrogen vapor phase. Purity and quantity of every magnetically sorted T cell population were checked by analytical flow cytometry. From each sorted fraction, genomic DNA was isolated and quantified by UV absorbance on a Nanodrop 2000c. Using the deep immunoSEQ assay, TCR CDR3 regions were amplified from genomic DNA by multiplex PCR. For each cell subset, the extracted genomic DNA was distributed evenly across all wells of several immunoSEQ 96-well plates, and each plate served as one replicate. For sorted subsets, about 200 ng genomic DNA, equal to some 28,000 T cell genomes, was loaded into each replicate PCR. Purified libraries were measured with a Qubit 3.0 fluorometer, size-checked on a Bioanalyzer 2100, and measured again with the KAPA Library Quantification kit. Each immunoSEQ 96-well plate was sequenced on its own single-read 150-cycle Illumina NextSeq 550 flow cell. For the original study's pipeline: Because the immunoSEQ output held only junctional sequences and lacked quality scores, the filtering could not match the filtering applied to full-length reads. To assign V/J genes and CDR3, sequences were annotated using PyIR, a Python wrapper for IgBLAST v1.9, with IMGT germline references. Any read was removed if the V/J assignment was weak (E-value above 1e-6), the CDR3 was missing, or the read contained stop codons, out-of-frame junctions, or ambiguous translated residues. V3J clonotypes were defined by identical inferred V gene, J gene, and CDR3 amino acid sequence. The percentage overlap between two repertoires was calculated by dividing the number of shared unique clonotypes by the size of the smaller repertoire. Richness of each repertoire was evaluated using RTK rarefaction, the Chao1 estimator, and Recon v2.1 estimates of unobserved clonotypes. Generation probabilities for all TCRbeta clonotypes obtained by the gDNA method from a handful of donors were computed using OLGA. Drawn from immuneACCESS, this table holds only the in-frame rearrangements with V and J called that TCRdb kept. Clones are partly lost; checked studies trace under half to an unresolved V gene and leave the rest unexplained. V and J calls and clone size come straight from that table; D and trimming were deduced from the DNA. The sample contains around 2.5 million clones, over 85% of them found a single time. Clones ranked in the top ten supply 0.36% of the sample.

The germline V gene yields SQVTM for CDR1 and ANQGSEA for CDR2. V ends up 5 bases short and J 0 bases short, with an unmatched junction base count of 10. The CDR3 runs 17 residues from the cysteine to the phenylalanine. Only CDR3 DNA is held: 51 bases, read in frame from base 1. This clonotype was sampled from a man aged 18 to 30 in good health. Some clones in this sample may be carry-over from other donors' samples. Material: naive CD4+ T cells from PBMCs. This specimen's cell subset or site label, interpreted: CD45RA+ positively selected. The chain uses TRBV29-1 and TRBJ2-1; the junction holds 10 bases that match TRBD2. The CDR3 region: CSVPRLPSGGSYNEQFF. Read as DNA, the sequence is TGCAGCGTTCCTCGCCTACCTAGCGGGGGCTCCTACAATGAGCAGTTCTTC.